This record concerns one T cell receptor beta chain sequence. The data were obtained in a study of control samples from healthy donors and cancer patients. The germline V gene has CDR1 LNHDA and CDR2 SQIVND (reference sequence). The CDR3 extends over 16 amino acids. V dropped 5 bases and J dropped 3 bases, with 17 bases sitting between them. The data were produced by immunoSEQ multiplex PCR, yet TCRdb's version contains in-frame clones alone and is incomplete. This sample carries approximately 170,000 clones, 92% of them seen once, and the ten largest clones take roughly 0.64%. The chain is built from TRBV19 and TRBJ2-1; no firm D call. The receptor was isolated from a woman aged 25 to 39 in good health. The sequenced sample consisted of blood. CDR3 in amino acids: CASSSRGGLVYNEQFF. Written as DNA, the CDR3 is TGTGCCAGTAGTTCTAGAGGCGGATTAGTCTACAATGAGCAGTTCTTC.